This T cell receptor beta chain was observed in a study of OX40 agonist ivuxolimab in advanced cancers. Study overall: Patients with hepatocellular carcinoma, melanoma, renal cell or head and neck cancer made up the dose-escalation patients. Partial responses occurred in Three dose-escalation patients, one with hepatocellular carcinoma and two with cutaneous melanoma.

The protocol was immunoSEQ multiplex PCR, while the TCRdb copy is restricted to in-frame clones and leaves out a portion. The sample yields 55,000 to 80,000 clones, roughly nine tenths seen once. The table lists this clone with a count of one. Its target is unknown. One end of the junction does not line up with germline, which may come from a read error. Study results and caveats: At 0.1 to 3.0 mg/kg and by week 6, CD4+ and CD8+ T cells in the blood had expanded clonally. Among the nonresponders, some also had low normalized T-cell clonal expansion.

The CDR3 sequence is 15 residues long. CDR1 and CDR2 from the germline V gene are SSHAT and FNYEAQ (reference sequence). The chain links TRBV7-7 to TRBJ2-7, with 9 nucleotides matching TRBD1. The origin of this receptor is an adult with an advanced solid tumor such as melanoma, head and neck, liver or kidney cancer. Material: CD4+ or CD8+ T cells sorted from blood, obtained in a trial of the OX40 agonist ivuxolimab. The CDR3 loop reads CASSIRQGESYEQYF. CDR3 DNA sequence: TGTGCTAGCAGCATACGACAGGGGGAGTCCTACGAGCAGTACTTC.